This TCR beta chain was recorded in a study of blood T cell repertoires in COVID-19. Study overall: Both acute and convalescent COVID-19 samples were obtained from the United States, Italy and Spain. Sources were T cells, B-cell-depleted T cells, or PBMCs; the material itself was cDNA or gDNA.

In the source study's methods: Estimated nucleated cell counts came from reference gene primer amplification. Clones were read by immunoSEQ multiplex PCR, and TCRdb kept only the in-frame ones, dropping some. For V, J and clone size, that table is used; D and trimming come from the DNA. The repertoire consists of 150,000 to 190,000 clones, with over 60% occurring once and the leading ten covering around 3.4%. The germline V gene encodes CDR1 KGHDR and CDR2 SFDVKD. Trimming removed 6 bases from V and 4 bases from J; junction bases left unmatched: 11. CDR3 length equals 17 residues. Sample: peripheral blood. The chain combines TRBV24-1 with TRBJ2-2; 9 bases are shared with TRBD2. The receptor was derived from a woman of 80 years or more with acute or convalescent COVID-19. CDR3 coding DNA: TGTGCCACCAGTCACACCCCGGGACTAGCTGGCACCGGGGAGCTGTTTTTT. Translating it yields CATSHTPGLAGTGELFF.